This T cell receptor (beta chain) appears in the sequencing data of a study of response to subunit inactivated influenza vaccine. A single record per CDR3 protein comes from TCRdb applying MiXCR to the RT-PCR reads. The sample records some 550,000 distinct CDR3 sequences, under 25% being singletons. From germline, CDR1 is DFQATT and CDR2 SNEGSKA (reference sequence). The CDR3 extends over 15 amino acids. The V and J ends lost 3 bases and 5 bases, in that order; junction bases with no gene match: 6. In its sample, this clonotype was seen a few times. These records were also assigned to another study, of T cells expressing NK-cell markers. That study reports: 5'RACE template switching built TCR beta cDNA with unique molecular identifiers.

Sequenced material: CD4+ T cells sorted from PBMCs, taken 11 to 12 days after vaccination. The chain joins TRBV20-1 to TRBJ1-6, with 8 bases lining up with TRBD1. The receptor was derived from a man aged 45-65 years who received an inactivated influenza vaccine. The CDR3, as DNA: TGCAGTGCTAGCCTTACAGGGGGTCATAATTCACCCCTCCACTTT. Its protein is CSASLTGGHNSPLHF.